The rows below give T cell receptor beta chains drawn from one sample of a study of shared clonotypes between healthy human individuals. Profiled with immunoSEQ multiplex PCR; TCRdb holds only in-frame clones, not every one. Seen here are a few hundred thousand clones, 79% observed once, and the top ten hold roughly 12%. The sample was PBMCs. The receptors were sampled from a woman between 35 and 50 years old in good health. Some clones in this sample may be carry-over from other donors' samples. Each CDR3 is given with its conserved first and last residue. D genes are given only for firm matches. Clone size is shown for a subset of rows, as once, few, many or a class of expanded clone.

clone_size: NA
v_call: TRBV5-6
j_call: TRBJ1-2
d_call: TRBD1
cdr3_nt: TGTGCCAGCAGCTTGGTAGACAGGGGGCTATATGGCTACACCTTC
cdr3_aa: CASSLVDRGLYGYTF

clone_size: NA
v_call: TRBV7-9
j_call: TRBJ2-7
d_call: NA
cdr3_nt: TGTGCCAGCAGCCCCTTAGAGGGTCCCCGCTACGAGCAGTACTTC
cdr3_aa: CASSPLEGPRYEQYF

clone_size: NA
v_call: TRBV14
j_call: TRBJ2-7
d_call: NA
cdr3_nt: TGTGCCAGCAGCCAAGCATTGGGGGACGAGCAGTACTTC
cdr3_aa: CASSQALGDEQYF

clone_size: NA
v_call: TRBV21-1
j_call: TRBJ2-1
d_call: NA
cdr3_nt: TGTGCCAGCAGCAAAACAGTAATAGCGGGTAAATCCTACAATGAGCAGTTCTTC
cdr3_aa: CASSKTVIAGKSYNEQFF

clone_size: few
v_call: TRBV15
j_call: TRBJ2-7
d_call: NA
cdr3_nt: TGTGCCACCAGCAGAGTGACGGTTCCCTACGAGCAGTACTTC
cdr3_aa: CATSRVTVPYEQYF

clone_size: NA
v_call: TRBV10-1
j_call: TRBJ2-1
d_call: NA
cdr3_nt: TGCGCCAGCAGTGATCAAGGGCGGGGTCGGGAGCAGTTCTTC
cdr3_aa: CASSDQGRGREQFF

clone_size: NA
v_call: TRBV20-1
j_call: TRBJ1-6
d_call: NA
cdr3_nt: TGCAGTGCCGGAAGAACTCCCCTCCACTTT
cdr3_aa: CSAGRTPLHF

clone_size: NA
v_call: TRBV7-9
j_call: TRBJ2-3
d_call: NA
cdr3_nt: TGTGCCAGCAGCTTAGGCAGGACTAGCACAGATACGCAGTATTTT
cdr3_aa: CASSLGRTSTDTQYF

clone_size: few
v_call: TRBV2
j_call: TRBJ1-5
d_call: NA
cdr3_nt: TGTGCCAGCAGTGATCGGGATCAGCCCCAGCATTTT
cdr3_aa: CASSDRDQPQHF

clone_size: few
v_call: TRBV29-1
j_call: TRBJ2-7
d_call: TRBD1
cdr3_nt: TGCAGCGTTGGCCGGGACAGTACCTACGAGCAGTACTTC
cdr3_aa: CSVGRDSTYEQYF

clone_size: NA
v_call: TRBV27
j_call: TRBJ2-3
d_call: NA
cdr3_nt: TGTGCCAGCAGACCCACAGGTCTGGATGCGCAGTATTTT
cdr3_aa: CASRPTGLDAQYF